This T cell receptor (beta chain) was captured by sequencing in a study of shared clonotypes between healthy human individuals. Study outcomes and limitations: A limitation of the genetic and exposure-history diversity represented arose from few donors. Rarefaction indicated that sorted-subset sequencing remained incomplete although depth was large. It was expected that sequencing depth would affect clonotype sharing among donors.

The donors, healthy adults who were HIV-negative, had experienced no recent acute infections or vaccinations. The CDR3 contains 14 residues. The V and J ends lost 5 bases and 7 bases respectively, with 14 bases between them. Germline V CDR1 and CDR2: PRHDT, FYEKMQ (reference sequence). Generated by immunoSEQ multiplex PCR, the TCRdb table keeps only in-frame clones and is missing some. The sample includes about 1.1 million clones, 78% seen only once; the top ten take approximately 0.5%. On this clone itself: Its matching antigen is unknown.

This receptor was identified in a man between 18 and 29 years old in good health. Some clones in this sample may be carry-over from other donors' samples. Specimen: memory CD4+ T cells from PBMCs. The subset was: CD45RA-negative fraction. The rearrangement links TRBV13 to TRBJ2-2; D perhaps matches TRBD2 (5 bases). In DNA, the CDR3 is TGTGCCAGCAGCGAAACTAGAGTTCTCGGGGAGCTGTTTTTT. It yields the protein CASSETRVLGELFF.